This passage covers 5 T cell receptor beta chains from one sample sequenced in a study of naive and memory T cell subsets. The beta constant-region primer was an equimolar mix of two oligonucleotides covering TRBC1 and TRBC2. The ligated cDNA underwent four PCR rounds using SP2 and nested alpha and beta constant-region primers. Each CDR3 protein is one row after TCRdb ran MiXCR on the UMI-ligation and nested PCR reads. The table lists roughly 130,000 distinct CDR3 sequences, 30% to 45% of them singletons. Sequencing was performed on central memory CD4+ T cells from blood. The receptors originated from a human donor in good health.

The V call is TRBV12-3 or TRBV12-4, the J call TRBJ2-2, with D unclear. The V end was cut by 3 bases, the J end by 6 bases, with 11 bases between. The CDR3 totals 14 residues. CDR3: CASSFAGIAGELFF. The CDR3 bases are TGTGCCAGCAGTTTTGCCGGAATTGCCGGGGAGCTGTTTTTT.

Only a few counts were recorded for this clonotype. J is TRBJ2-7 and V is TRBV20-1; 13 positions agree with TRBD2. This CDR3 contains 16 residues. The V gene's germline CDR1 is DFQATT and CDR2 SNEGSKA (reference sequence). Trimming at V came to 4 bases and at J to 4 bases, leaving 10 bases not matched to a gene. The CDR3, as DNA: TGCAGTGCTAATACCCGGACTAGCGGGAGTCATTACGAGCAGTACTTC. Translating it yields CSANTRTSGSHYEQYF.

The chain carries TRBV30 and TRBJ1-1; D might be TRBD1 (5 bases). Germline assignment: CDR1 GTSNPN and CDR2 SVGIG (reference sequence). The germline V and J ends were trimmed by 4 bases and 4 bases, with 16 bases remaining between them. The CDR3 contains 14 residues. The CDR3 spells CAWNSWGPGTEAFF. The CDR3, as DNA: TGTGCCTGGAATTCCTGGGGACCCGGCACTGAAGCTTTCTTT.

V gene TRBV7-3 combines with J gene TRBJ2-3, with 8 nucleotides matching TRBD2. J gave up 6 bases and V 4 bases, and 6 bases lay outside the gene matches. The CDR3 totals 14 residues. Germline CDR1 SGHTA, CDR2 FQGTGA. CDR3 DNA: TGTGCCAGCAGCTCGGCGGGAGGTGGGGATACGCAGTATTTT. The encoded protein is CASSSAGGGDTQYF.

This clonotype was found a few times. The chain uses TRBV10-3 and TRBJ2-1; 16 bases align to TRBD2. Germline V gene data show CDR1 as ENHRY and CDR2 as SYGVKD. The CDR3 runs to 13 residues. The V segment lost 10 bases and the J segment 10 bases; nucleotides outside the gene matches: 4. In DNA, the CDR3 is TGTGCCACCGGGACTAGCGGGAGGGGCGAGCAGTTCTTC. Encoded protein: CATGTSGRGEQFF.